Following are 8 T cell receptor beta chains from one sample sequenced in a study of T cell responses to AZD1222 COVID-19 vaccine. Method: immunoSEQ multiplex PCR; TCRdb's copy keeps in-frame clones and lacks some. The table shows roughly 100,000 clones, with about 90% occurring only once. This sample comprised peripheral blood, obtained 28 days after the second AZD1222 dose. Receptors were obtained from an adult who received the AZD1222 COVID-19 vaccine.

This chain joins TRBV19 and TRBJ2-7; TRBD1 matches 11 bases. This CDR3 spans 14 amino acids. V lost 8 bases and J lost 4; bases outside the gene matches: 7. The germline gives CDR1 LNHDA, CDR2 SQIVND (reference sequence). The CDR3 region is CASRVGTGGYEQYF. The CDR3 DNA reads TGTGCCAGTCGGGTAGGGACAGGGGGATACGAGCAGTACTTC.

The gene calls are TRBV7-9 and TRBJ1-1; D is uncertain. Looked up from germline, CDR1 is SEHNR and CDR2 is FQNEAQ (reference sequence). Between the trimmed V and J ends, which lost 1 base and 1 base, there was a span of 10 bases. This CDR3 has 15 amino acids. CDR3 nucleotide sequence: TGTGCCAGCAGCTTAGACCCAGCTACGAACACTGAAGCTTTCTTT. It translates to CASSLDPATNTEAFF. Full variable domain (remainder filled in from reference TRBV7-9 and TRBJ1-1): DTGVSQNPRHKITKRGQNVTFRCDPISEHNRLYWYRQTLGQGPEFLTYFQNEAQLEKSRLLSDRFSAERPKGSFSTLEIQRTEQGDSAMYLCASSLDPATNTEAFFGQGTRLTVV.

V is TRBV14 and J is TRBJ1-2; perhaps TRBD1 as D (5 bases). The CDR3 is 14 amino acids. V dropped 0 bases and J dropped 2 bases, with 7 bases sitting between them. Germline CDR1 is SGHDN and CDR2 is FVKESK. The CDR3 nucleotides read TGTGCCAGCAGCCAAGATGCAGGGAACTATGGCTACACCTTC. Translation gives CASSQDAGNYGYTF.

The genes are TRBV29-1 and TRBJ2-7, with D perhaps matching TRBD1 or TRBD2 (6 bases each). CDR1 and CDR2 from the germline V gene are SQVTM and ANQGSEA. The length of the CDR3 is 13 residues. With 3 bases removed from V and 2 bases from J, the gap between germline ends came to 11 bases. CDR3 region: CSVDSGGAYEQYF. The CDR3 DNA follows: TGCAGCGTTGATTCCGGGGGCGCCTACGAGCAGTACTTC.

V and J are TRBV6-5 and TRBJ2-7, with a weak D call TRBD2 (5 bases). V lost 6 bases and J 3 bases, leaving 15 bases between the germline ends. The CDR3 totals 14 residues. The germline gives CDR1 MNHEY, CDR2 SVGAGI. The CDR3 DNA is TGTGCCAGCAGGCCCACACAGAGGGACTACGAGCAGTACTTC. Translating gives CASRPTQRDYEQYF.

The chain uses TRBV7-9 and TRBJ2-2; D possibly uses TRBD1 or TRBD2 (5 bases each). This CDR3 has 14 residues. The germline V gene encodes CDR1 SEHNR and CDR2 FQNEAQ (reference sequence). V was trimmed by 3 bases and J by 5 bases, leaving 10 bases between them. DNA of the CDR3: TGTGCCAGCAGCTTCGGGGACCCTACCGGGGAGCTGTTTTTT. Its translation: CASSFGDPTGELFF.

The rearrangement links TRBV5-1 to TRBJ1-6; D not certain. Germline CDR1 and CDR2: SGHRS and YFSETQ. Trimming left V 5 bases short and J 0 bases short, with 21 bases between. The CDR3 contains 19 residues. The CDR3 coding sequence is TGCGCCAGCAGGGTCCAGCCGAACCTTAGGAGCTCCTATAATTCACCCCTCCACTTT. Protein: CASRVQPNLRSSYNSPLHF. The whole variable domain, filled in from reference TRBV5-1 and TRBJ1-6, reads KAGVTQTPRYLIKTRGQQVTLSCSPISGHRSVSWYQQTPGQGLQFLFEYFSETQRNKGNFPGRFSGRQFSNSRSEMNVSTLELGDSALYLCASRVQPNLRSSYNSPLHFGNGTRLTVT.

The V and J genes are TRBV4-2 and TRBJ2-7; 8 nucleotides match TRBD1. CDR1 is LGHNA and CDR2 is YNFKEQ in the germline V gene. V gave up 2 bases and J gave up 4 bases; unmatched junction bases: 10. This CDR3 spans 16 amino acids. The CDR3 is CASSQHQGAREYEQYF. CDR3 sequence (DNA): TGTGCCAGCAGCCAACATCAGGGGGCGCGTGAATACGAGCAGTACTTC.